The clone carrying this T cell receptor beta chain occurred a few times. Antigen specificity is unknown. This sample was taken from a study of beta chain features in type 1 diabetes. Sorted CD4+ subsets: naive, central memory, regulatory, stem cell-like memory (CD45RO/CCR7/CD25/CD127/CD95/CD27 panel). Study-wide points: In patients and controls equally, PCR might favor templates that are shorter. Fewer junction insertions and more nucleotide deletions appeared in type 1 diabetes patients. Naive, central memory and regulatory TCRB repertoires appeared more similar among patients than healthy donors.

Investigators reverse transcribed all isolated RNA, so they sequenced expressed TCRB transcripts. Here immunoSEQ multiplex PCR was the method, and the copy in TCRdb shows in-frame clones only, minus some. The sample records about 360,000 clones, about 12% being singletons. The V gene's germline CDR1 is LNHDA and CDR2 SQIVND (reference sequence). This CDR3 spans 14 amino acids. The V end was cut by 5 bases, the J end by 2 bases, with 11 bases between. J is TRBJ2-3 and V is TRBV19, with D possibly being TRBD1 (6 bases). Material: naive CD4+ T cells from blood. This TCR was sampled from a man aged 18 to 30 in good health. The CDR3 here is CASSQGTATDTQYF. DNA of the CDR3: TGTGCCAGTAGTCAGGGGACGGCCACAGATACGCAGTATTTT.